The next 2 T cell receptor beta chains were all read from a single sample in a study of T cells after yellow fever vaccination (dated by TCRdb to between 2019 and 2020). Library prep was done by 5' RACE. The run used an Illumina HiSeq 2500. Using fastp at Q25 and MiXCR, TCRdb reprocessed the public reads and kept productive beta chains. Every distinct CDR3 protein forms one entry, paired with its most common genes and DNA. For this sample there are around 68,000 distinct CDR3 sequences; roughly 7% appear just once. In total, the top ten clones hold over 25% of the sample. This specimen's treatment or condition label, per the study, means: live attenuated yellow fever vaccine strain. The starting material was CD8+ T cells sorted from PBMCs, obtained roughly 10 days after the first yellow fever vaccination. The origin of the receptors is a man aged 18 to 30 who received the YFV17D yellow fever vaccine.

This clonotype occurred many times. The genes are TRBV5-1 and TRBJ2-5, with D perhaps TRBD2 (5 bases). The CDR3 consists of 15 residues. Between the trimmed V and J ends, which lost 5 bases and 5 bases, there was a span of 19 bases. CDR1 is SGHRS, CDR2 YFSETQ, per germline. The DNA for the CDR3 is TGCGCCAGCAGTTCGGGCGGTGACTCGGGGGAGACCCAGTACTTC. This sequence encodes CASSSGGDSGETQYF.

This clonotype was counted only a few times. This chain links TRBV4-2 with TRBJ2-7, with 8 positions matching TRBD2. V shed 0 bases and J 0 bases; nucleotides not matched to a gene: 7. The CDR3 sequence is 17 residues long. From germline, CDR1 is LGHNA and CDR2 YNFKEQ. CDR3: CASSQDVGAGVSYEQYF. The CDR3 DNA is TGTGCCAGCAGCCAAGACGTCGGAGCGGGGGTCTCCTACGAGCAGTACTTC.